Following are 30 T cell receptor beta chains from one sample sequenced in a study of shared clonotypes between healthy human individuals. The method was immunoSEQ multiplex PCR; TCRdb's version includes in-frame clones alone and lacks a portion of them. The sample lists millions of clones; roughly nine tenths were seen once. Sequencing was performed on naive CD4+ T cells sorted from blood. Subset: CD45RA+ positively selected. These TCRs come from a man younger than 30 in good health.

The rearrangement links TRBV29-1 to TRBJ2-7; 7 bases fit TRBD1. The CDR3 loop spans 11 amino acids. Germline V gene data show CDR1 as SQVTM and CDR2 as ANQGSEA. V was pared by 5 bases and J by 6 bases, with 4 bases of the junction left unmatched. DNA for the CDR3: TGCAGCGTTAAGACAGGGACCGAGCAGTACTTC. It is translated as CSVKTGTEQYF.

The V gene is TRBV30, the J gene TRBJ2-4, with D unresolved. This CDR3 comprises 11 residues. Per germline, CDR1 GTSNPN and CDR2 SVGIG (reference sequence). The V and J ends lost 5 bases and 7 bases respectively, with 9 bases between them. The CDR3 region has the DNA TGTGCCTGGGCCGCTGAGAACATTCAGTACTTC. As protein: CAWAAENIQYF.

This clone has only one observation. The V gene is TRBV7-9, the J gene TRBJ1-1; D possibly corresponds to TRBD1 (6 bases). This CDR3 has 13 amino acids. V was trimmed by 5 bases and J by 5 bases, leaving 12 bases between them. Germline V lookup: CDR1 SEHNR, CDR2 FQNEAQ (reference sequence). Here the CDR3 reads CASSTLGGTEAFF. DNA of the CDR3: TGTGCCAGCAGCACGCTAGGGGGGACTGAAGCTTTCTTT.

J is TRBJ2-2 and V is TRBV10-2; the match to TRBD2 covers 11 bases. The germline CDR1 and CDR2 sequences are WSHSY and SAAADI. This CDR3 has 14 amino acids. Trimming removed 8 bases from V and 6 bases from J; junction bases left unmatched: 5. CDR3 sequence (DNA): TGCGCCAGCCTGGTAGCGGGAGGGGCCGGGGAGCTGTTTTTT. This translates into CASLVAGGAGELFF.

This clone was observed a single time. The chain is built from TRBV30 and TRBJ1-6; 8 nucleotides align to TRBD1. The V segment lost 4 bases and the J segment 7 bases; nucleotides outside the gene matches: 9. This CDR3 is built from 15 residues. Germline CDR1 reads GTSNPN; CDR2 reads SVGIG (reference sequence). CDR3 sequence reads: CAWTGPGGTNSPLHF. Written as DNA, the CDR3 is TGTGCCTGGACGGGCCCAGGGGGCACAAATTCACCCCTCCACTTT. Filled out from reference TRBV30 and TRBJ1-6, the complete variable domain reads SQTIHQWPATLVQPVGSPLSLECTVEGTSNPNLYWYRQAAGRGLQLLFYSVGIGQISSEVPQNLSASRPQDRQFILSSKKLLLSDSGFYLCAWTGPGGTNSPLHFGNGTRLTVT.

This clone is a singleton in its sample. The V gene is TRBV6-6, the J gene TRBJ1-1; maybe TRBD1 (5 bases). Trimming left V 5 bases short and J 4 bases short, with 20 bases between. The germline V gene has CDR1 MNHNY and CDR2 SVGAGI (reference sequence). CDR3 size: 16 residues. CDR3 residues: CASSRRGPRDGTEAFF. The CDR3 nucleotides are TGTGCCAGCAGTCGAAGGGGCCCCCGCGATGGCACTGAAGCTTTCTTT.

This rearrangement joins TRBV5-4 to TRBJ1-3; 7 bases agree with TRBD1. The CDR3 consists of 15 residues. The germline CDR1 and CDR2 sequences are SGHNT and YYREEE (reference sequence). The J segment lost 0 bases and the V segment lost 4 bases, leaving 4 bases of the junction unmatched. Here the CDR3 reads CASSPGQNSGNTIYF. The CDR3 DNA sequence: TGTGCCAGCAGCCCGGGACAGAACTCTGGAAACACCATATATTTT.

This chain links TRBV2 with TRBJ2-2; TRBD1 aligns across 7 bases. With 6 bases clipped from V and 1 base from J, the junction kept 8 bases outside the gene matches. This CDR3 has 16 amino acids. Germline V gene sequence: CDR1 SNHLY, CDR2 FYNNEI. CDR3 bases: TGTGCCAGCAGCGCTCCGGCAGGGGGGAACACCGGGGAGCTGTTTTTT. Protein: CASSAPAGGNTGELFF.

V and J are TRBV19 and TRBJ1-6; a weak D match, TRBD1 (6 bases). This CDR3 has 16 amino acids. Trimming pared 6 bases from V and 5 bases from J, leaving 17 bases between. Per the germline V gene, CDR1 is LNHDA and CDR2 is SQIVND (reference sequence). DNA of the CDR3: TGTGCCAGTAGGAACTCAGGGGAACTGCATAATTCACCCCTCCACTTT. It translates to CASRNSGELHNSPLHF.

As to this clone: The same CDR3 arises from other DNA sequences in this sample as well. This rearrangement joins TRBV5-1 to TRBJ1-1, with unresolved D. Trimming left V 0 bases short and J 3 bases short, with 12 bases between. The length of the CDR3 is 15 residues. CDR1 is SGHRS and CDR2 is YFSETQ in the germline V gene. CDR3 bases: TGCGCCAGCAGCTTGGGGGGAACGGCGGACACTGAAGCTTTCTTT. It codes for CASSLGGTADTEAFF.

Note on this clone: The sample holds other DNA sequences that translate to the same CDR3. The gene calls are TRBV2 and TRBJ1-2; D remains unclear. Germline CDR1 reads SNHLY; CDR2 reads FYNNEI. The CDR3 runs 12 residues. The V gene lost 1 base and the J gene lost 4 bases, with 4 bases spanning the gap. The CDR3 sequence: CASSEDGYGYTF. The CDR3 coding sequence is TGTGCCAGCAGTGAAGACGGCTATGGCTACACCTTC.

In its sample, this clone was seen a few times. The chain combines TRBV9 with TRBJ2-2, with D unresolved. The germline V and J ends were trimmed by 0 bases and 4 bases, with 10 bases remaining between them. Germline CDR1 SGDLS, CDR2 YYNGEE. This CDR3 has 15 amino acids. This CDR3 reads CASSVDPGSTGELFF. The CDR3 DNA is TGTGCCAGCAGCGTAGACCCGGGCAGCACCGGGGAGCTGTTTTTT.

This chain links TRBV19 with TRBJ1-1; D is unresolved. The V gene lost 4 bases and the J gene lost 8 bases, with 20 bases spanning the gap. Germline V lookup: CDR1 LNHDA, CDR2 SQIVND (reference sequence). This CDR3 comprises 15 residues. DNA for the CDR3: TGTGCCAGTAGTACGACGGTGGGGATGCGGAGCGAAGCTTTCTTT. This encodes CASSTTVGMRSEAFF.

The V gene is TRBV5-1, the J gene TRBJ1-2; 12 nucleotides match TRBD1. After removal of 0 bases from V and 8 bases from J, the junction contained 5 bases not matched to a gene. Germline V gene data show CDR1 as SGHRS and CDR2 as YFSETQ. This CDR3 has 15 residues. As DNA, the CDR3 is TGCGCCAGCAGCTTGGCCGGGACAGGGGGCGAGGGCTACACCTTC. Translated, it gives CASSLAGTGGEGYTF.

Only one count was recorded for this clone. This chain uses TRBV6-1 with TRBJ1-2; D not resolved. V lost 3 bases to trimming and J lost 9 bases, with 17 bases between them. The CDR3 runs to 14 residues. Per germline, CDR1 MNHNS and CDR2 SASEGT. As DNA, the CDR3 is TGTGCCAGCAGTGAGACACAATATCCTAATAGCTACACCTTC. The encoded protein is CASSETQYPNSYTF.

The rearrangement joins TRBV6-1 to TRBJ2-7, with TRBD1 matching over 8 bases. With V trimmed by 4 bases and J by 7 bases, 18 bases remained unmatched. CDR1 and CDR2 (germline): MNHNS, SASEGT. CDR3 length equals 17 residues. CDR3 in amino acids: CASSAPISTHRGNEQYF. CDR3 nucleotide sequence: TGTGCCAGCAGTGCGCCCATTTCAACCCACAGGGGGAATGAGCAGTACTTC.

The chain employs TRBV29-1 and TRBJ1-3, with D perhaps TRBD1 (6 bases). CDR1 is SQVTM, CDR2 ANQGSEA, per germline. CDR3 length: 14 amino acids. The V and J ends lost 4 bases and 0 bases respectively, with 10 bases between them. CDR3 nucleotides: TGCAGCGTTGTAGGGACACTCTCTGGAAACACCATATATTTT. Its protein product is CSVVGTLSGNTIYF.

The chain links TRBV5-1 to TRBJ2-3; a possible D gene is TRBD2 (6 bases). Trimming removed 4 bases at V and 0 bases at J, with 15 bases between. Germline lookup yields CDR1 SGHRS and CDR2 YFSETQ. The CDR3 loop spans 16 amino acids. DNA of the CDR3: TGCGCCAGCAGCGCCGGAGGGCCGGGGAGCACAGATACGCAGTATTTT. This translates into CASSAGGPGSTDTQYF.

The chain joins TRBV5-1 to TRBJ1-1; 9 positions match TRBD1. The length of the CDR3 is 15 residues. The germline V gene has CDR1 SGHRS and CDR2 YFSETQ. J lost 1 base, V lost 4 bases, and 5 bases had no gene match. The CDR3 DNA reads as TGCGCCAGCAGCGTGACAGGGGGAACGAACACTGAAGCTTTCTTT. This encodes CASSVTGGTNTEAFF.

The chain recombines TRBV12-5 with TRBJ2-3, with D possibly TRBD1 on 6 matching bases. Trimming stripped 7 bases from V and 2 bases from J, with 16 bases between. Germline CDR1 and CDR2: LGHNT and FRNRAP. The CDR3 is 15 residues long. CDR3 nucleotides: TGTGCTAGTGCCCCAGGGGCTAGCTTCACAGATACGCAGTATTTT. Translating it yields CASAPGASFTDTQYF.

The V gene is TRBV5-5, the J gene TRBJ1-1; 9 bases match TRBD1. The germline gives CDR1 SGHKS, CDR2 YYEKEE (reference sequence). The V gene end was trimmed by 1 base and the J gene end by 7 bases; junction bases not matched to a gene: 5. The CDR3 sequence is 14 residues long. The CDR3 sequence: CASSLTGGVIEAFF. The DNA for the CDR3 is TGTGCCAGCAGCTTGACAGGGGGCGTGATTGAAGCTTTCTTT.

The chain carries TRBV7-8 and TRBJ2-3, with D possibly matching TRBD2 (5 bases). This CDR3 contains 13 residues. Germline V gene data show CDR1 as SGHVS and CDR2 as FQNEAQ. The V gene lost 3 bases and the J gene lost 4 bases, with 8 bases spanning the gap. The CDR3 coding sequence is TGTGCCAGCAGCTTGTCTAGCCCAGATACGCAGTATTTT. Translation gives CASSLSSPDTQYF.

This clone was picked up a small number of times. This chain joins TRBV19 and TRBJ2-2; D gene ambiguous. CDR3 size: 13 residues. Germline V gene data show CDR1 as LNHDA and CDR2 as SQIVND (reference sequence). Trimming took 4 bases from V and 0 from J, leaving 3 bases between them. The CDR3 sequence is CASSKTNTGELFF. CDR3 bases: TGTGCCAGTAGTAAGACGAACACCGGGGAGCTGTTTTTT.

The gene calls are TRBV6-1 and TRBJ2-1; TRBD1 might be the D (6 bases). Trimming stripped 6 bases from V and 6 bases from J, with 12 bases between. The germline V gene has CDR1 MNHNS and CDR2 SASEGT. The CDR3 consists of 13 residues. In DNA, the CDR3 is TGTGCCAGCAGGCCGACAGGTTTCAATGAGCAGTTCTTC. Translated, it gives CASRPTGFNEQFF.

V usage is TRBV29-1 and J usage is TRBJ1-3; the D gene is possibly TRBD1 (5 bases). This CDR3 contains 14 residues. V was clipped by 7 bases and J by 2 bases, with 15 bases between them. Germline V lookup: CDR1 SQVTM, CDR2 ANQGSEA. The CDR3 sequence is CSGLGGKAGNTIYF. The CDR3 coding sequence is TGCAGCGGGCTTGGGGGGAAGGCTGGAAACACCATATATTTT.

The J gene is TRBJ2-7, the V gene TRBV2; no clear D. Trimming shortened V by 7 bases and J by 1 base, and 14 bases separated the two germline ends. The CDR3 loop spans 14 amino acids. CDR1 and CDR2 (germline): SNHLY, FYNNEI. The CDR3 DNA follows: TGTGCCAGCAATAGTAGAACAGCTTCCTACGAGCAGTACTTC. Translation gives CASNSRTASYEQYF.

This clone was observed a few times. The CDR3 loop reads CASSSQGKAEAFF. The CDR3 bases are TGCGCCAGCAGCTCACAGGGGAAAGCTGAAGCTTTCTTT. The J gene is TRBJ1-1, the V gene TRBV5-1; TRBD1 aligns across 7 bases. Looked up from germline, CDR1 is SGHRS and CDR2 is YFSETQ. CDR3 size: 13 residues. V was clipped by 3 bases and J by 6 bases; unmatched bases: 5.

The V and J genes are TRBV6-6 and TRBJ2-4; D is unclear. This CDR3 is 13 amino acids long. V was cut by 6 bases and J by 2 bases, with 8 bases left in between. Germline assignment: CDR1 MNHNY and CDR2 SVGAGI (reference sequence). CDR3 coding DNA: TGTGCCAGCAGAGCACTCCCCAAAAACATTCAGTACTTC. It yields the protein CASRALPKNIQYF.

The CDR3 protein is CASAKKSGRNGNEQFF. The DNA for the CDR3 is TGTGCCAGTGCAAAGAAAAGCGGGAGGAATGGCAATGAGCAGTTCTTC. The V call is TRBV19, the J call TRBJ2-1, with 9 bases that match TRBD2. Germline V gene sequence: CDR1 LNHDA, CDR2 SQIVND (reference sequence). There are 16 residues in the CDR3. V was clipped by 8 bases and J by 6 bases; unmatched bases: 14.

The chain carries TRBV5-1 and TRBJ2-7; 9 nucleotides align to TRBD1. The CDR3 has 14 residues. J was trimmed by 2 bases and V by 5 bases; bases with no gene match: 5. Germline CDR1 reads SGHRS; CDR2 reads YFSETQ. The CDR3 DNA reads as TGCGCCAGCAGATACGGGACAGGGACCTACGAGCAGTACTTC. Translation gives CASRYGTGTYEQYF.